Listed below are T cell receptor beta chains from one sample, sequenced in a study of blood T cells in healthy people across ages. One entry per CDR3 protein results from TCRdb running MiXCR on the 5' RACE reads. The sample carries around 940,000 distinct CDR3 sequences, just over 50% recorded once. The sample consisted of blood. The receptors were gathered from a woman aged 55-75 years in good health. CDR3s include the opening cysteine and the closing phenylalanine or tryptophan. D genes are given only for firm matches. Clone sizes are given selectively: once, few, many, or a class where the clone is expanded.

v_gene: TRBV6-6
d_gene: NA
j_gene: TRBJ2-5
abundance: NA
CDR3nt: TGTGCCAGCAGTTACGAAGGGCATTTTGGGGAGACCCAGTACTTC
CDR3aa: CASSYEGHFGETQYF

v_gene: TRBV9
d_gene: TRBD2
j_gene: TRBJ2-7
abundance: NA
CDR3nt: TGTGCCAGCAGCGTAGACGGGGGGGGGCGCAGTGAGCAGTACTTC
CDR3aa: CASSVDGGGRSEQYF

v_gene: TRBV29-1
d_gene: TRBD1
j_gene: TRBJ2-5
abundance: NA
CDR3nt: TGCAGCGTTGAAGAAGGGGGCAGCCTTGAGTACTTC
CDR3aa: CSVEEGGSLEYF

v_gene: TRBV20-1
d_gene: NA
j_gene: TRBJ2-7
abundance: NA
CDR3nt: TGCAGTGCTGGCCTAAACAGGGTTAACGAGCAGTACTTC
CDR3aa: CSAGLNRVNEQYF

v_gene: TRBV12-3/TRBV12-4
d_gene: TRBD1
j_gene: TRBJ1-3
abundance: NA
CDR3nt: TGTGCCAGCAGACCGACAGGGTCTGGAACTGGAAACACCATATATTTT
CDR3aa: CASRPTGSGTGNTIYF

v_gene: TRBV20-1
d_gene: NA
j_gene: TRBJ1-2
abundance: NA
CDR3nt: TGCAGTGCCAGACCAGGAGTCAACTATGGCTACACCTTC
CDR3aa: CSARPGVNYGYTF

v_gene: TRBV5-1
d_gene: TRBD1
j_gene: TRBJ2-7
abundance: few
CDR3nt: TGCGCCAGCAGCTCGGACCCGGACAGGGGTGCCTACGAGCAGTACTTC
CDR3aa: CASSSDPDRGAYEQYF

v_gene: TRBV3-1
d_gene: NA
j_gene: TRBJ2-7
abundance: NA
CDR3nt: TGTGCCAGCAGCCAAGATGAGGACTACTACTACGAGCAGTACTTC
CDR3aa: CASSQDEDYYYEQYF

v_gene: TRBV12-3/TRBV12-4
d_gene: TRBD2
j_gene: TRBJ2-7
abundance: NA
CDR3nt: TGTGCCAGCAGTTTATGGACTAGCAGCGAGCAGTACTTC
CDR3aa: CASSLWTSSEQYF

v_gene: TRBV9
d_gene: NA
j_gene: TRBJ2-7
abundance: few
CDR3nt: TGTGCCAGCAGCGCCTCCACTGACCCCTACGAGCAGTACTTC
CDR3aa: CASSASTDPYEQYF

v_gene: TRBV20-1
d_gene: NA
j_gene: TRBJ1-1
abundance: NA
CDR3nt: TGCAGTGCTAGAGATTTGTTAGGACGCGCTGAAGCTTTCTTT
CDR3aa: CSARDLLGRAEAFF

v_gene: TRBV4-1
d_gene: TRBD1
j_gene: TRBJ2-7
abundance: NA
CDR3nt: TGCGCCAGCAGGAAGGGGGCAGGCGAACATTACGAGCAGTACTTC
CDR3aa: CASRKGAGEHYEQYF

v_gene: TRBV6-2/TRBV6-3
d_gene: TRBD1
j_gene: TRBJ1-1
abundance: few
CDR3nt: TGTGCCAGCAGTTACGGGGGGACAGGAGGTGGGAGTACTGAAGCTTTCTTT
CDR3aa: CASSYGGTGGGSTEAFF

v_gene: TRBV12-3/TRBV12-4
d_gene: NA
j_gene: TRBJ2-1
abundance: few
CDR3nt: TGTGCCAGCAGCCCGACTAGGACCAATGAGCAGTTCTTC
CDR3aa: CASSPTRTNEQFF

v_gene: TRBV12-3/TRBV12-4
d_gene: NA
j_gene: TRBJ1-1
abundance: NA
CDR3nt: TGTGCCAGCAAAGCGCAGGCACGGTTGAACACTGAAGCTTTCTTT
CDR3aa: CASKAQARLNTEAFF